This T cell receptor (beta chain) was documented in a study of cytomegalovirus exposure and HLA in healthy donors. Trimming pared 3 bases from V and 0 bases from J, leaving 6 bases between. Looked up from germline, CDR1 is SEHNR and CDR2 is FQNEAQ (reference sequence). The CDR3 totals 13 residues. Primers: 60 Vbeta forward and 13 Jbeta reverse. Generated by immunoSEQ multiplex PCR, the TCRdb table keeps only in-frame clones and is missing some. The sample consists of about 120,000 clones, 80% to 85% of them appearing once. The chain couples TRBV7-9 to TRBJ2-7, with D unresolved. The sample taken for sequencing was PBMCs. This sequence originates from a man aged 25 to 45 in good health and CMV-seronegative. CDR3 amino acids: CASSFTTSYEQYF. The CDR3 bases are TGTGCCAGCAGCTTTACAACCTCCTACGAGCAGTACTTC.